This T cell receptor beta chain stems from a study of immune cell composition in non-small cell lung cancer. Background on the study: Most cases were lung adenocarcinoma or squamous cell carcinoma. Study-level findings and limits: Shared sequences between tumour-reactive and dominant in vivo clones were not proven.

To note about this clone: Antigen: not known.

Normal lung was sampled as far from the tumour as possible, at least 3 cm. Template was genomic DNA from frozen, unsorted single-cell suspensions. Measured with immunoSEQ multiplex PCR; TCRdb has only the in-frame clones, and not every one. The sample comprises 5,300 or so clones, about 88% of which are singletons, and about 5.3% rests with the top ten. V was clipped by 0 bases and J by 8 bases, with 15 bases between them. CDR1 and CDR2 (germline): SGHRS, YFSETQ. The CDR3 covers 15 residues. The sample comprised non-adjacent lung tissue. This sequence was found in a human donor with non-small cell lung cancer. Some clones in this sample may be carry-over from other donors' samples. The chain recombines TRBV5-1 with TRBJ2-1; tentatively, D is TRBD2 (5 bases). CDR3 in amino acids: CASSLEVRGRHEQFF. The CDR3 DNA reads as TGCGCCAGCAGCTTGGAGGTCCGAGGGCGGCATGAGCAGTTCTTC.